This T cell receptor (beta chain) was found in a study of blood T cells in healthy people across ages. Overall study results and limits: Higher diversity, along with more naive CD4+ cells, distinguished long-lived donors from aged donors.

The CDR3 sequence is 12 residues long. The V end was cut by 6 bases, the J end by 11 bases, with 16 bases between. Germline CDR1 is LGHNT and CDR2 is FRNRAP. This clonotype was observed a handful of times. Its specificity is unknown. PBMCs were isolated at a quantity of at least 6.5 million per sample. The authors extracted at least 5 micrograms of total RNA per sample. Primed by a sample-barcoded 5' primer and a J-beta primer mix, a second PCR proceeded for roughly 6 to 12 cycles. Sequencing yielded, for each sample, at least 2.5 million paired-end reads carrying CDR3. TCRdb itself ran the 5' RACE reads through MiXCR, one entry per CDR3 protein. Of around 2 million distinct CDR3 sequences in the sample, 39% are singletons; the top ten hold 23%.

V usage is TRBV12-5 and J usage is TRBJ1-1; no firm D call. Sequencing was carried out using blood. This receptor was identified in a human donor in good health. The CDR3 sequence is CASGPTGRSAFF. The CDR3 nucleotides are TGTGCTAGTGGACCGACGGGCCGTTCGGCTTTCTTT.